This T cell receptor (beta chain) was retrieved from a study of metastatic and nonmetastatic thyroid tumors. Study details: Across peripheral blood and tumor or nodule tissue samples taken from malignant and benign thyroid patients, the repertoires were compared with one another. Notes on the study in general: Reportedly, malignant thyroid tumors had significantly higher TCR beta diversity than benign nodules, in blood and tumor.

The CDR3 spans 14 residues. V gave up 5 bases and J gave up 7 bases, with 14 bases separating them. Germline CDR1 and CDR2: MNHNS and SASEGT. Each patient came to thyroid surgery without any prior treatment (of any kind). Original processing methods: A classifier for distant metastasis in papillary thyroid cancer was constructed using CDR3 differences observed across clinicopathological groups. TCRdb re-processed the PCR reads through MiXCR. The V and J calls come from TCRdb's annotation, not from the publication. The sample shows some 42,000 clones, around 30% of them seen only once. This clone was recorded at least ten times. Its antigen is unknown.

Sequences were obtained from blood. The source of this sequence is a male donor with papillary thyroid cancer or a benign thyroid nodule (not recorded which). Some clones in this sample may be carry-over from other donors' samples. The chain couples TRBV6-1 to TRBJ1-4; the D is unclear. This chain's CDR3 is CASSYLGKSEKLFF. CDR3 in DNA: TGTGCCAGCAGTTATTTGGGGAAGAGTGAAAAACTGTTTTTT.